This TCR beta chain derives from a study of blood T cell repertoires in COVID-19. Study background: Spain, Italy and the United States supplied samples that represented acute and convalescent COVID-19. The cDNA or gDNA used as material had been derived from T cells, B-cell-depleted T cells, or PBMCs.

This CDR3 contains 15 residues. Germline CDR1 LNHNV, CDR2 YYDKDF (reference sequence). V gave up 0 bases and J gave up 7 bases, with 13 bases separating them. The authors' processing: From reference gene primer amplification, estimates of nucleated cell counts were derived. Clones were read by immunoSEQ multiplex PCR, and TCRdb kept only the in-frame ones, dropping some. The V and J calls and clone size come from that table; D and trimming were worked out from the DNA. Of fewer than 60,000 clones in the sample, around nine tenths were seen once. Input material: peripheral blood. V usage is TRBV15 and J usage is TRBJ1-5, with a tentative D call TRBD1 (6 bases). This sequence was found in a human donor with active COVID-19. The donor label of this sample is uncertain. In DNA form, the CDR3 reads TGTGCCACCAGCAGAGATTTGGGGGCAGGACAGCCCCAGCATTTT. Its translation is CATSRDLGAGQPQHF.